One sample yielded the 19 T cell receptor beta chains listed below, sequenced in a study of T cell responses to AZD1222 COVID-19 vaccine. The data were produced by immunoSEQ multiplex PCR, yet TCRdb's version contains in-frame clones alone and is incomplete. The profile covers some 140,000 clones, with roughly nine tenths appearing a single time and under 7% taken by the ten largest. The source was peripheral blood, collected on day 0 of MenACWY control vaccination. The receptor source for this set is an adult in good health.

This clone came up a few times. This chain links TRBV6-5 with TRBJ2-7; 8 nucleotides align to TRBD1. The germline V gene has CDR1 MNHEY and CDR2 SVGAGI. V lost 6 bases, J lost 2 bases, and 3 bases stayed unmatched. The CDR3 is 13 residues long. As DNA, the CDR3 is TGTGCCAGCAGGGCAGGGGGCGCCTACGAGCAGTACTTC. This encodes CASRAGGAYEQYF.

V and J are TRBV4-2 and TRBJ2-2, with D tentatively TRBD1 or TRBD2 (5 bases each). V lost 3 bases and J 3 bases, leaving 11 bases between the germline ends. CDR1 is LGHNA, CDR2 YNFKEQ, per germline. CDR3 size: 15 residues. The CDR3 sequence: CASSQGTADTGELFF. In nucleotides, the CDR3 is TGTGCCAGCAGCCAGGGGACCGCGGACACCGGGGAGCTGTTTTTT.

The genes are TRBV4-2 and TRBJ2-3; either TRBD1 or TRBD2 may supply D (6 bases each). V was clipped by 1 base and J by 3 bases, with 17 bases between them. CDR3 size: 17 residues. Germline CDR1 reads LGHNA; CDR2 reads YNFKEQ. The DNA of the CDR3 is TGTGCCAGCAGCCAAGTCGAAACAGGGAGGTCGACAGATACGCAGTATTTT. Amino acid sequence: CASSQVETGRSTDTQYF.

The chain employs TRBV28 and TRBJ2-7; weak D call: TRBD1 (5 bases). The ends were cut back, 2 bases at V and 4 bases at J, with 9 bases in the middle. Germline CDR1 MDHEN, CDR2 SYDVKM. The CDR3 spans 13 residues. CDR3 protein: CASSLGAEYEQYV. CDR3 DNA: TGTGCCAGCAGTTTAGGGGCAGAATACGAGCAGTACGTC.

The chain has TRBV6-2 or TRBV6-3 and TRBJ2-4; D is tentatively TRBD1 or TRBD2 (5 bases each). The CDR3 runs 13 residues. CDR1 and CDR2 (germline): MNHEY, SVGEGT. The ends were cut back, 6 bases at V and 4 bases at J, with 10 bases in the middle. DNA of the CDR3: TGTGCCAGCAGCCGGGACGGGAAAAACATTCAGTACTTC. Protein: CASSRDGKNIQYF.

The V call is TRBV6-2 or TRBV6-3, the J call TRBJ2-7, with D perhaps TRBD1 (6 bases). The CDR3 sequence is 18 residues long. V was trimmed by 0 bases and J by 0 bases, leaving 18 bases between them. Germline V gene lookup returns CDR1 MNHEY and CDR2 SVGEGT. The CDR3: CASSYSPPGQEFSYEQYF. The DNA for the CDR3 is TGTGCCAGCAGTTACTCGCCCCCGGGACAAGAATTCTCCTACGAGCAGTACTTC.

V usage is TRBV29-1 and J usage is TRBJ1-5; weak D call: TRBD1 (6 bases). The germline V and J ends were trimmed by 5 bases and 3 bases, with 11 bases remaining between them. The germline V gene has CDR1 SQVTM and CDR2 ANQGSEA. This CDR3 comprises 13 residues. CDR3 loop: CSVSQGSNQPQHF. The CDR3 nucleotides are TGCAGCGTTTCACAGGGTTCCAATCAGCCCCAGCATTTT.

The chain has TRBV6-1 and TRBJ1-1, with D hard to call. The CDR3 is 16 amino acids. The V end was cut by 0 bases, the J end by 1 base, with 12 bases between. Germline V gene lookup returns CDR1 MNHNS and CDR2 SASEGT. CDR3 amino acids: CASSEAVGYPNTEAFF. The CDR3 DNA sequence: TGTGCCAGCAGTGAAGCGGTCGGGTACCCGAACACTGAAGCTTTCTTT.

The chain carries TRBV18 and TRBJ1-2; 7 bases match TRBD1. Germline loops: CDR1 KGHSH, CDR2 LQKENI. There are 13 residues in the CDR3. Germline trimming cut 3 bases from V and 5 bases from J; bases unmatched to any gene: 3. As DNA, the CDR3 is TGTGCCAGCTCACCCGGACAGGTTTATGGCTACACCTTC. This sequence encodes CASSPGQVYGYTF.

The chain combines TRBV6-5 with TRBJ2-3; 12 nucleotides align to TRBD2. The ends lost 11 bases at V and 4 bases at J; junction bases unmatched: 10. The CDR3 has 15 residues. CDR1 and CDR2 from the germline V gene are MNHEY and SVGAGI. For the CDR3, the DNA is TGTGCCGGGACCCGACTAGCGGGGGACCCAGATACGCAGTATTTT. Translation: CAGTRLAGDPDTQYF.

This chain connects TRBV7-2 to TRBJ1-1, with D unresolved. The CDR3 totals 13 residues. The germline gives CDR1 SGHTA, CDR2 FQGNSA. V shed 0 bases and J shed 1 base, with 3 bases lying between them. CDR3 DNA: TGTGCCAGCAGCTTAGCGCCGAACACTGAAGCTTTCTTT. Translated, it gives CASSLAPNTEAFF.

The chain's CDR3 is CASSLRTSGEETQYF. DNA of the CDR3: TGTGCCAGCAGCCTCCGGACTAGCGGGGAAGAGACCCAGTACTTC. The chain combines TRBV13 with TRBJ2-5, with 12 bases matching TRBD2. Germline V gives CDR1 PRHDT, CDR2 FYEKMQ (reference sequence). Trimming at V came to 5 bases and at J to 3 bases, leaving 4 bases not matched to a gene. There are 15 residues in the CDR3.

This chain connects TRBV19 to TRBJ1-6; TRBD1 matches 10 bases. V lost 6 bases to trimming and J lost 8 bases; unmatched junction nucleotides: 1. This CDR3 has 13 amino acids. CDR1 LNHDA and CDR2 SQIVND come from the germline V gene (reference sequence). The CDR3 DNA is TGTGCCAGTAGGGGACAGGGGTATTCACCCCTCCACTTT. Amino acids: CASRGQGYSPLHF.

V gene TRBV2 combines with J gene TRBJ2-3; 7 nucleotides align to TRBD1. Germline-derived CDR1 and CDR2 are SNHLY and FYNNEI. The CDR3 extends over 12 amino acids. V lost 11 bases, J lost 7 bases, and 9 bases stayed unmatched. Here the CDR3 reads CAGTDVVYTQYF. The CDR3 DNA reads TGTGCCGGGACAGACGTGGTTTATACGCAGTATTTT.

This sequence joins TRBV11-3 and TRBJ2-3; 13 nucleotides match TRBD2. The V segment lost 2 bases and the J segment 4 bases; nucleotides outside the gene matches: 3. The CDR3 has 16 residues. Germline V gives CDR1 SGHNT, CDR2 YENEEA. The CDR3 DNA reads TGTGCCAGCAGCTTATTCACTAGCGGGGGGGCAGATACGCAGTATTTT. This codes for CASSLFTSGGADTQYF.

The rearrangement links TRBV5-1 to TRBJ2-5; D uncertain. Germline V gene data show CDR1 as SGHRS and CDR2 as YFSETQ. Deletions cut 4 bases from V and 4 bases from J, with 5 bases between. The CDR3 runs 11 residues. CDR3 protein: CASSQGETQYF. CDR3 in DNA: TGCGCCAGCAGCCAAGGAGAGACCCAGTACTTC.

On this clone: Within the sample, other DNA sequences also encode this same CDR3. The rearrangement links TRBV12-3 or TRBV12-4 to TRBJ1-2; TRBD1 might be the D (5 bases). This CDR3 region has 13 residues. The ends were cut back, 3 bases at V and 3 bases at J, with 8 bases in the middle. CDR3 in DNA: TGTGCCAGCAGTTTTGGAGGGGACTATGGCTACACCTTC. Its translation is CASSFGGDYGYTF.

The rearrangement links TRBV2 to TRBJ1-2, with D possibly being TRBD1 (6 bases). With 10 bases removed from V and 7 bases from J, the gap between germline ends came to 16 bases. Germline assignment: CDR1 SNHLY and CDR2 FYNNEI. The CDR3 spans 12 residues. The CDR3 DNA is TGTGCCACCTCGTCGGGGGGCGCTGGCTACACCTTC. It is translated as CATSSGGAGYTF.

In DNA, the CDR3 is TGTGCCAGCAGCGTTGGGACCGCCACAGATACGCAGTATTTT. Amino acids: CASSVGTATDTQYF. The V call is TRBV28, the J call TRBJ2-3; D is tentatively TRBD1 or TRBD2 (5 bases each). CDR3 size: 14 residues. Trimming shortened V by 6 bases and J by 2 bases, and 12 bases separated the two germline ends. The germline gives CDR1 MDHEN, CDR2 SYDVKM.